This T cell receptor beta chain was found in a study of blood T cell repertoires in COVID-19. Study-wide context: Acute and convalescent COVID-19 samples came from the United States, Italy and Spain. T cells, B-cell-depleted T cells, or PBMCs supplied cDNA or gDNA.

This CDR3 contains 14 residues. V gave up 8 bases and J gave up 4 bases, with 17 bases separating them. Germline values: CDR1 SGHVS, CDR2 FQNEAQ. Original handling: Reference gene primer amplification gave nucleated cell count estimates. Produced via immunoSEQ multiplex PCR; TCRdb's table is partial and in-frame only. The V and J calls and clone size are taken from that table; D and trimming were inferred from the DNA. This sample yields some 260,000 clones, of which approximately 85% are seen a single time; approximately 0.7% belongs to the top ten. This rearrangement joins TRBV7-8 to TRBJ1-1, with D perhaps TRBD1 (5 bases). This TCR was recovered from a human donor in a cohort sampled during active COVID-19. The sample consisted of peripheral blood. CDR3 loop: CASGAGPWGTEAFF. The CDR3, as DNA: TGTGCCAGCGGCGCGGGACCCTGGGGCACTGAAGCTTTCTTT.